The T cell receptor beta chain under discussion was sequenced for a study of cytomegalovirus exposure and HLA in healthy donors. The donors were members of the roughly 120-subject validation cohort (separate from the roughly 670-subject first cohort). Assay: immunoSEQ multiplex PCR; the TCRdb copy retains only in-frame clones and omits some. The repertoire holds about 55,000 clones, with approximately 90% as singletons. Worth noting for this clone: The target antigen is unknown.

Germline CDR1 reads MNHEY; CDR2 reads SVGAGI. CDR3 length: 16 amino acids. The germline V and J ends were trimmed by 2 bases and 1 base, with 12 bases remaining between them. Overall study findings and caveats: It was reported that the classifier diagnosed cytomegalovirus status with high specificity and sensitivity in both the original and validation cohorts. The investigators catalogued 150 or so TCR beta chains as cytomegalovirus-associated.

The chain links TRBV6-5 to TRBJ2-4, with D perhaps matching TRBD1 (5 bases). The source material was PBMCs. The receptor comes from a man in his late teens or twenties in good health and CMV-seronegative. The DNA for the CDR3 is TGTGCCAGCAGTTACGGGGCAAGGGGCGCCAAAAACATTCAGTACTTC. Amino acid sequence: CASSYGARGAKNIQYF.